Below, one T cell receptor beta chain is given with its context. Its antigen specificity is not known. Base qualities are not at hand, and no much larger clone is one base apart. TCRbeta CDR3 regions were amplified from genomic DNA using the immunoSEQ Assay, a bias-controlled multiplex PCR. The original pipeline was this. Within the assay, amplification of reference gene primers was used to estimate how many nucleated cells each sample contained. To quantify the absolute abundance of each unique TCRbeta CDR3 rearrangement, sequence reads were collapsed and filtered. For each sample, productive Simpson clonality was calculated as the square root of Simpson's diversity index over productive rearrangements. What TCRdb holds here is the immuneACCESS table cut down to in-frame rearrangements. Part of the clones is not present; checked against another copy, under half of the missing clones reflect an unresolved V gene, and the others are unexplained. Clonal size and the V and J genes are those of that table, whereas D and trimming came from the DNA. The table for this sample lists around 200,000 clones; approximately 84% of them were counted only once. Of the sample, about 6.4% falls within the top ten clones.

The entry originates in a study of blood T cell repertoires in COVID-19 (dated by TCRdb to the early 2020s). With regard to the full study: Samples covering the acute and convalescent phases of COVID-19 were provided by collaborators in the United States, Italy and Spain. The repertoires were made available in a free public database intended to serve as a resource for research on the immune response to SARS-CoV-2. Sample metadata almost always included a de-identified subject ID, COVID-19 status, age in years and sex. Where available, HLA class I and class II types were taken from metadata supplied by the sample provider and were not determined by assay-based typing. The prospective study material was composed of cDNA or gDNA derived from T cells, B-cell-depleted T cells, or PBMCs. Samples came from the ongoing ImmuneRACE study (first 160 participants) plus 1,254 subjects from 6 global collaborators. The dataset comprised deeply sampled blood TCRbeta repertoires from subjects exposed to, actively infected with, or recovered from COVID-19. Broad study findings and their caveats: How much clinical and demographic metadata was included differed by source and by participant, and the metadata was provided uncurated.

The germline V gene encodes CDR1 MNHEY and CDR2 SMNVEV (reference sequence). The germline V and J ends show losses of 8 bases and 5 bases respectively, and no gene match explains 5 bases of the junction. The CDR3 starts with the cysteine, ends with the phenylalanine, and has 12 residues. Only the CDR3 DNA is retained, 36 bases long and in frame from the first base. Each collaborating institution followed its own protocols to collect whole blood in K2EDTA tubes. For TCRbeta analysis, collaborators shipped samples in one of three forms: frozen whole blood, isolated PBMCs, or DNA extracted from either of those sample types.

What was sequenced was peripheral blood. Rearrangement joined TRBV27 to TRBJ2-7; a stretch of 8 junction bases matches TRBD1. The sequence derives from a human donor in a cohort sampled during active COVID-19. In nucleotide form, the sequence is TGTGCCAGCTCAGGGGGCTCTCACGAGCAGTACTTC. Its amino acids are CASSGGSHEQYF.